Each of the 3 T cell receptor beta chains below was sequenced from the same sample in a study of long-term antiretroviral therapy in people with HIV. Version v3.0 of the immunoSEQ assay ran at survey level. Sequenced by immunoSEQ multiplex PCR; TCRdb stores in-frame clones only, minus some. The sample records around 25,000 clones, 80% to 90% being singletons. The sequences come from unsorted PBMCs, collected around 4.5 years after starting antiretroviral therapy. These receptors were obtained from a man aged 30-40 years with HIV.

This clone has more than one count but fewer than ten. The rearrangement uses TRBV20-1 and TRBJ1-2, with 7 positions matching TRBD1. The length of the CDR3 is 11 residues. Germline loops: CDR1 DFQATT, CDR2 SNEGSKA (reference sequence). The trim removed 8 bases at V and 3 bases at J, leaving 3 bases unmatched. The CDR3 region is CSLGTDYGYTF. The CDR3 coding sequence is TGCAGTCTCGGGACAGACTATGGCTACACCTTC.

The chain has TRBV19 and TRBJ1-3; possibly TRBD1 for D (5 bases). Germline CDR1 and CDR2: LNHDA and SQIVND (reference sequence). The CDR3 totals 15 residues. V was clipped by 6 bases and J by 0 bases, with 12 bases between them. CDR3 bases: TGTGCCAGTAGGGCAGGGAGGGACTCTGGAAACACCATATATTTT. Translated: CASRAGRDSGNTIYF. The variable domain in full, completed from reference TRBV19 and TRBJ1-3, reads DGGITQSPKYLFRKEGQNVTLSCEQNLNHDAMYWYRQDPGQGLRLIYYSQIVNDFQKGDIAEGYSVSREKKESFPLTVTSAQKNPTAFYLCASRAGRDSGNTIYFGEGSWLTVV.

The chain uses TRBV11-3 and TRBJ2-1, with TRBD2 matching over 9 bases. Germline V gene lookup returns CDR1 SGHNT and CDR2 YENEEA. The trim removed 5 bases at V and 7 bases at J, leaving 18 bases unmatched. This CDR3 is built from 18 residues. The CDR3: CASSPRGRGGAGGNEQFF. As DNA, the CDR3 is TGTGCCAGCAGCCCACGGGGGCGCGGGGGGGCAGGTGGTAATGAGCAGTTCTTC.